This T cell receptor (beta chain) was recovered during a study of response to subunit inactivated influenza vaccine. TCRdb itself ran the RT-PCR reads through MiXCR, one entry per CDR3 protein. The table lists about 700,000 distinct CDR3 sequences, 15% to 18% of them singletons. V lost 5 bases, J lost 1 base, and 9 bases lay in between. The germline gives CDR1 SGHKS, CDR2 YYEKEE (reference sequence). This CDR3 spans 14 amino acids. This clonotype was detected a few times. Antigen unknown. General study results and limits: The authors put forward the suggestion that each seasonal influenza vaccination may bring in only a limited number of new T cells.

Sequencing was performed on PBMCs from blood, taken 12 days after vaccination. The sequence derives from a man in his forties or fifties who received an inactivated influenza vaccine. The gene calls are TRBV5-5 and TRBJ2-2; perhaps TRBD1 as D (6 bases). For the CDR3, the DNA is TGTGCCAGCAGACAGGGTTGGAACACCGGGGAGCTGTTTTTT. Its protein is CASRQGWNTGELFF.